This entry lists 32 T cell receptor beta chains sequenced from one sample in a study of T cells in Graves' hyperthyroidism and ophthalmopathy. Authors of the study amplified TCR beta CDR3 regions from RNA transcripts. Primed by the HTBI set, a first-round RT-PCR was run on the TCR CDR3. TCRdb reprocessed the multiplex PCR reads via MiXCR and lists one record per CDR3 protein. The profile shows hundreds of thousands of distinct CDR3 sequences, roughly 14% of them singletons. Sequencing input: blood. The receptors here all came from a woman aged 18-29 years with Graves' hyperthyroidism.

J is TRBJ2-7 and V is TRBV3-2; the table gives TRBD2 as D, unverified against the DNA. TRBV3-2 is deemed a pseudogene. This CDR3 has 19 amino acids. For the CDR3, the DNA is TGTGCCAGCAGCCAAGAGGGCGTTTTTAGCGGGGGGCTCGACTACGAGCAGTACTTC. Its protein product is CASSQEGVFSGGLDYEQYF.

The rearrangement links TRBV7-9 to TRBJ2-6, with 11 nucleotides matching TRBD1. Germline assignment: CDR1 SEHNR and CDR2 FQNEAQ (reference sequence). V shed 2 bases and J 0 bases; nucleotides not matched to a gene: 9. The CDR3 runs 20 residues. The CDR3 DNA reads TGTGCCAGCAGCTTACTCTCCGGGACAGGGGGGGTCTCTGGGGCCAACGTCCTGACTTTC. This gives the protein CASSLLSGTGGVSGANVLTF. Supplemented by reference TRBV7-9 and TRBJ2-6, the full variable domain reads DTGVSQNPRHKITKRGQNVTFRCDPISEHNRLYWYRQTLGQGPEFLTYFQNEAQLEKSRLLSDRFSAERPKGSFSTLEIQRTEQGDSAMYLCASSLLSGTGGVSGANVLTFGAGSRLTVL.

This clonotype was counted at least ten times. The CDR3 protein is CASSLGTVQETQYF. CDR3 coding DNA: TGTGCCAGCAGCCTAGGGACAGTTCAAGAGACCCAGTACTTC. The V gene is TRBV5-5, the J gene TRBJ2-5; 7 positions agree with TRBD1. The germline V gene has CDR1 SGHKS and CDR2 YYEKEE (reference sequence). The CDR3 is 14 residues long. V was pared by 4 bases and J by 2 bases, with 5 bases of the junction left unmatched.

This clonotype was found many times. The gene calls are TRBV20-1 and TRBJ1-6; a possible D gene is TRBD1 (5 bases). V lost 7 bases to trimming and J lost 4 bases, with 11 bases between them. The CDR3 has 13 amino acids. CDR1 is DFQATT and CDR2 is SNEGSKA in the germline V gene (reference sequence). CDR3 bases: TGCAGTGTTACCGACAGTTATAATTCACCCCTCCACTTT. This sequence encodes CSVTDSYNSPLHF.

The rearrangement links TRBV7-6 to TRBJ2-7; D gene uncertain. CDR1 and CDR2 from the germline V gene are SGHVS and FNYEAQ. The CDR3 consists of 14 residues. V was clipped by 2 bases and J by 3 bases, with 11 bases between them. CDR3 sequence (DNA): TGTGCCAGCAGCTTATTTCCCCGGAACTACGAGCAGTACTTC. This codes for CASSLFPRNYEQYF.

The V and J genes are TRBV20-1 and TRBJ2-3, with TRBD1 as a possible D gene (5 bases). CDR3 length: 12 amino acids. V was cut by 6 bases and J by 3 bases, with 10 bases left in between. The germline V gene has CDR1 DFQATT and CDR2 SNEGSKA (reference sequence). CDR3 nucleotides: TGCAGTGCCACGCAGGGTACAGATACGCAGTATTTT. Its translation is CSATQGTDTQYF.

The gene calls are TRBV6-2 or TRBV6-3 and TRBJ2-1; D gene uncertain. From germline, CDR1 is MNHEY and CDR2 SVGEGT. The CDR3 runs 9 residues. The ends were cut back, 8 bases at V and 11 bases at J, with 7 bases in the middle. The CDR3 spells CASGLKQFF. The DNA for the CDR3 is TGTGCCAGCGGATTGAAGCAGTTCTTC.

This chain uses TRBV5-5 with TRBJ2-7; 8 bases are shared with TRBD1. Losses at the gene ends were 4 bases for V and 2 bases for J; bases not matched to a gene: 11. The germline V gene encodes CDR1 SGHKS and CDR2 YYEKEE (reference sequence). The CDR3 contains 16 residues. This chain's CDR3 is CASSRAAGTGAYEQYF. CDR3 nucleotide sequence: TGTGCCAGCAGCCGGGCAGCCGGGACAGGAGCCTACGAGCAGTACTTC.

The chain links TRBV9 to TRBJ2-1, with 8 bases identical to TRBD2. Trimming took 0 bases from V and 4 from J; bases not matched to a gene: 9. CDR1 is SGDLS, CDR2 YYNGEE, per germline. This CDR3 has 17 amino acids. CDR3 sequence reads: CASSVDGAGLVYNEQFF. The CDR3 DNA follows: TGTGCCAGCAGCGTAGATGGTGCGGGACTAGTTTACAATGAGCAGTTCTTC.

This clonotype has only a few counts. V usage is TRBV7-9 and J usage is TRBJ2-3; D unclear. V was trimmed by 1 base and J by 6 bases, leaving 11 bases between them. This CDR3 region has 14 residues. Germline CDR1 SEHNR, CDR2 FQNEAQ (reference sequence). This CDR3 reads CASSLERPVDTQYF. The CDR3, as DNA: TGTGCCAGCAGCTTAGAACGCCCGGTTGATACGCAGTATTTT. Full variable domain (missing parts from reference TRBV7-9 and TRBJ2-3): DTGVSQNPRHKITKRGQNVTFRCDPISEHNRLYWYRQTLGQGPEFLTYFQNEAQLEKSRLLSDRFSAERPKGSFSTLEIQRTEQGDSAMYLCASSLERPVDTQYFGPGTRLTVL.

This clonotype has a handful of counts. The chain employs TRBV24-1 and TRBJ2-2; possible D gene TRBD1, 5 bases. The CDR3 spans 15 residues. Trimming cost V 3 bases and J 5 bases, with 12 bases left between them. Germline V lookup: CDR1 KGHDR, CDR2 SFDVKD. The CDR3 reads CATSDAGWKTGELFF. CDR3 DNA sequence: TGTGCCACCAGTGATGCAGGGTGGAAAACCGGGGAGCTGTTTTTT.

This clonotype was seen at least ten times. The chain couples TRBV29-1 to TRBJ1-1; D is perhaps TRBD1 (6 bases). V was shortened by 6 bases and J by 4 bases, with 21 bases between the two germline ends. CDR1 is SQVTM and CDR2 is ANQGSEA in the germline V gene. The CDR3 length is 15 residues. This CDR3 reads CSVTRGLGFSTEAFF. The CDR3, as DNA: TGCAGCGTCACCAGGGGTTTAGGGTTTAGCACTGAAGCTTTCTTT.

This clonotype has a count of ten or more. The chain couples TRBV3-1 to TRBJ2-3; 11 bases agree with TRBD2. The trim removed 4 bases at V and 2 bases at J, leaving 8 bases unmatched. The CDR3 runs to 17 residues. Germline V lookup: CDR1 LGHDT, CDR2 YNNKEL (reference sequence). CDR3 nucleotide sequence: TGTGCCAGCAGCCCGCGCGGGACTAGCGGTCCCACAGATACGCAGTATTTT. Protein sequence: CASSPRGTSGPTDTQYF.

This rearrangement joins TRBV25-1 to TRBJ2-7; 7 bases are shared with TRBD1. The CDR3 covers 14 residues. Germline V gene lookup returns CDR1 MGHDK and CDR2 SYGVNS. Germline trimming cut 6 bases from V and 0 bases from J; bases unmatched to any gene: 5. CDR3 protein: CASRKGQNSYEQYF. CDR3 bases: TGTGCCAGCAGGAAGGGACAGAACTCCTACGAGCAGTACTTC.

A few counts support this clonotype. The chain uses TRBV5-1 and TRBJ1-1, with TRBD1 as a possible D gene (6 bases). The CDR3 loop spans 13 amino acids. Germline V gene sequence: CDR1 SGHRS, CDR2 YFSETQ. The germline V and J ends were trimmed by 4 bases and 6 bases, with 13 bases remaining between them. The CDR3 sequence: CASSAKDSSEAFF. In DNA, the CDR3 is TGCGCCAGCAGCGCGAAGGACAGTTCTGAAGCTTTCTTT.

This clonotype turned up a few times. CDR3 in amino acids: CSANWYNEQFF. The CDR3 DNA reads as TGCAGCGCTAACTGGTACAATGAGCAGTTCTTC. The chain carries TRBV29-1 and TRBJ2-1; D remains unclear. The CDR3 sequence is 11 residues long. CDR1 and CDR2 (germline): SQVTM, ANQGSEA. V was trimmed by 7 bases and J by 4 bases, leaving 8 bases between them.

This clonotype has a count of ten or more. J is TRBJ2-7 and V is TRBV6-2 or TRBV6-3; maybe TRBD2 (5 bases). V lost 2 bases, J lost 2 bases, and 10 bases lay in between. CDR3 length equals 14 residues. The germline CDR1 and CDR2 sequences are MNHEY and SVGEGT. CDR3 sequence (DNA): TGTGCCAGCAGTTACCGCGGGCCGCCCTACGAGCAGTACTTC. Residues: CASSYRGPPYEQYF.

This clonotype turned up a few times. The chain carries TRBV7-9 and TRBJ2-3, with 7 nucleotides matching TRBD1. Germline CDR1 and CDR2: SEHNR and FQNEAQ (reference sequence). With V trimmed by 6 bases and J by 5 bases, 11 bases remained unmatched. CDR3 length: 15 residues. In DNA, the CDR3 is TGTGCCAGCAGACCAACAGGGGCGCCCGGAGATACGCAGTATTTT. As protein: CASRPTGAPGDTQYF.

This clonotype was seen only a few times. V gene TRBV10-3 combines with J gene TRBJ2-1, with D possibly being TRBD1 or TRBD2 (5 bases each). Germline CDR1 and CDR2: ENHRY and SYGVKD. This CDR3 comprises 16 residues. Trimming stripped 0 bases from V and 5 bases from J, with 14 bases between. The CDR3 region has the DNA TGTGCCATCAGTGAGTCTATAGGGGACGGGAACAATGAGCAGTTCTTC. It yields the protein CAISESIGDGNNEQFF.

This clonotype was detected many times. This rearrangement joins TRBV11-1 to TRBJ2-1; D not resolved. The CDR3 length is 18 residues. Germline V gene data show CDR1 as SGHAT and CDR2 as FQDESV (reference sequence). V was shortened by 5 bases and J by 0 bases, with 20 bases between the two germline ends. CDR3 residues: CASSPRRIGASSYNEQFF. CDR3 in DNA: TGTGCCAGCAGCCCACGCAGGATTGGCGCCAGCTCCTACAATGAGCAGTTCTTC.

The chain uses TRBV24-1 and TRBJ1-5; no clear D. V was cut by 2 bases and J by 7 bases, with 14 bases left in between. This CDR3 region has 15 residues. CDR1 and CDR2 (germline): KGHDR, SFDVKD. In DNA, the CDR3 is TGTGCCACCAGTGATTCAGAGGCGTTCGGACAGCCCCAGCATTTT. This codes for CATSDSEAFGQPQHF.

V and J are TRBV12-5 and TRBJ1-3; tentative D call: TRBD1 (6 bases). The ends were cut back, 3 bases at V and 1 base at J, with 10 bases in the middle. The germline gives CDR1 LGHNT, CDR2 FRNRAP. The CDR3 runs to 15 residues. The CDR3 protein is CASGFGGASGNTIYF. The CDR3 DNA sequence: TGTGCTAGTGGTTTCGGGGGCGCGTCTGGAAACACCATATATTTT.

This clonotype appeared a few times. The CDR3 sequence is CASSFSLVEAGYGYTF. The DNA for the CDR3 is TGTGCCAGCAGTTTTTCCCTCGTTGAGGCGGGCTATGGCTACACCTTC. This sequence joins TRBV27 and TRBJ1-2, with unresolved D. Germline V lookup: CDR1 MNHEY, CDR2 SMNVEV (reference sequence). The CDR3 runs to 16 residues. Trimming stripped 3 bases from V and 4 bases from J, with 18 bases between.

This clonotype was counted at least ten times. The chain combines TRBV2 with TRBJ1-5, with TRBD1 identical over 8 bases. V lost 5 bases to trimming and J lost 6 bases; unmatched junction nucleotides: 6. CDR3 size: 14 residues. The germline V gene has CDR1 SNHLY and CDR2 FYNNEI. CDR3: CASSQDRGSQPQHF. The CDR3 DNA follows: TGTGCCAGCAGTCAAGACAGGGGAAGTCAGCCCCAGCATTTT.

In its sample, this clonotype was seen many times. V usage is TRBV11-1 and J usage is TRBJ2-1; TRBD1 might be the D (6 bases). Trimming removed 11 bases from V and 5 bases from J, with 16 bases in between. The germline V gene encodes CDR1 SGHAT and CDR2 FQDESV (reference sequence). CDR3 size: 13 residues. CDR3 in amino acids: CASDSWPNNEQFF. CDR3 bases: TGTGCCTCGGACAGCTGGCCTAACAATGAGCAGTTCTTC.

This clonotype was detected many times. The chain recombines TRBV20-1 with TRBJ1-2, with 10 positions matching TRBD1. Trimming at V came to 1 base and at J to 8 bases, leaving 7 bases not matched to a gene. In germline, CDR1 is DFQATT, CDR2 SNEGSKA (reference sequence). This CDR3 is built from 14 residues. The DNA of the CDR3 is TGCAGTGCTAGAGGGGGGACAGGGGAAGGAGGCTACACCTTC. Its protein is CSARGGTGEGGYTF.

This clonotype was counted ten times or more. The V call is TRBV7-3, the J call TRBJ2-1; the D is unclear. The germline V gene has CDR1 SGHTA and CDR2 FQGTGA. The germline V and J ends were trimmed by 3 bases and 5 bases, with 14 bases remaining between them. This CDR3 comprises 15 residues. CDR3 sequence reads: CASSFRGDGNNEQFF. The CDR3 DNA reads TGTGCCAGCAGCTTCCGAGGTGATGGGAACAATGAGCAGTTCTTC.

A word on this clonotype: A much larger clone sits a single nucleotide away, making a read error possible. This chain links TRBV28 with TRBJ2-3, with a tentative D call TRBD2 (6 bases). From germline, CDR1 is MDHEN and CDR2 SYDVKM. The germline V and J ends were trimmed by 6 bases and 4 bases, with 14 bases remaining between them. There are 14 residues in the CDR3. The CDR3 sequence is CASRTGTGPDTQYF. CDR3 bases: TGTGCCAGCAGAACCGGGACTGGCCCAGATACGCAGTATTTT. The full variable domain, completed using reference TRBV28 and TRBJ2-3, is DVKVTQSSRYLVKRTGEKVFLECVQDMDHENMFWYRQDPGLGLRLIYFSYDVKMKEKGDIPEGYSVSREKKERFSLILESASTNQTSMYLCASRTGTGPDTQYFGPGTRLTVL.

As concerns this clonotype: A much larger clone differs by one base, so this may be a read error. The CDR3 region has the DNA TGTGCCAGCAACCAACTACCCGGGACAGGGGGAGAGACCCAGTACTTC. This translates into CASNQLPGTGGETQYF. The chain links TRBV3-1 to TRBJ2-5; 11 positions match TRBD1. Germline loops: CDR1 LGHDT, CDR2 YNNKEL (reference sequence). This CDR3 is 16 amino acids long.

This clonotype has ten or more counts. V and J are TRBV6-1 and TRBJ1-1; D remains ambiguous. The CDR3 is 16 residues long. The V end was cut by 1 base, the J end by 5 bases, with 17 bases between. Germline V gene lookup returns CDR1 MNHNS and CDR2 SASEGT. DNA for the CDR3: TGTGCCAGCAGTGAAGAGCGGAAGTTACTGGGGACTGAAGCTTTCTTT. Residues: CASSEERKLLGTEAFF.

This sequence joins TRBV4-2 and TRBJ1-4; 8 nucleotides line up with TRBD1. The CDR3 contains 15 residues. Trimming cost V 1 base and J 8 bases; bases outside gene matches: 6. CDR1 is LGHNA and CDR2 is YNFKEQ in the germline V gene. The CDR3 here is CASSQVGQGSEKLFF. In DNA form, the CDR3 reads TGTGCCAGCAGCCAAGTCGGACAGGGCTCGGAAAAACTGTTTTTT.

The chain is built from TRBV12-3 or TRBV12-4 and TRBJ2-1; 7 bases line up with TRBD2. This CDR3 has 15 amino acids. Trimming took 5 bases from V and 7 from J; bases not matched to a gene: 11. The CDR3 region is CASSPGLAEGNEQFF. In nucleotides, the CDR3 is TGTGCCAGCAGTCCCGGTCTAGCGGAGGGGAATGAGCAGTTCTTC.